A selection of T cell receptor beta chains follows, all from one sample in a study of control samples from healthy donors and cancer patients. Profiling relied on immunoSEQ multiplex PCR, and the TCRdb table lists in-frame clones only, not all of them. This sample has roughly 69,000 clones, with 70% to 90% found just once. Specimen: PBMCs. The source is a woman aged 45-60 years with head and neck cancer. CDR3s include the opening cysteine and the closing phenylalanine or tryptophan. D genes are given only for firm matches. Some rows mark clone size as missing; the rest say once, few, many or name a class of expanded clone.

size	V	D	J	CDR3	DNA
few	TRBV5-1	NA	TRBJ1-2	CASSLGGVGYGYTF	TGCGCCAGCAGCTTGGGGGGTGTCGGCTATGGCTACACCTTC
NA	TRBV30	TRBD1	TRBJ1-6	CAWSLSQGAPLNSPLHF	TGTGCCTGGAGCCTTTCTCAGGGGGCGCCTTTGAATTCACCCCTCCACTTT
NA	TRBV20-1	NA	TRBJ2-1	CSATFGHGQFF	TGCAGTGCTACATTCGGCCATGGGCAGTTCTTC
few	TRBV27	NA	TRBJ1-2	CASSLRERDYGYTF	TGTGCCAGCAGTTTAAGGGAGAGGGACTATGGCTACACCTTC
NA	TRBV28	NA	TRBJ2-5	CASNSGGPETQYF	TGTGCCAGCAATTCCGGGGGACCAGAGACCCAGTACTTC
NA	TRBV5-1	NA	TRBJ1-1	CASRSRAKNTEAFF	TGCGCCAGCAGATCACGAGCCAAGAACACTGAAGCTTTCTTT
NA	TRBV2	NA	TRBJ1-2	CASIGKGGDYGYTF	TGTGCCAGCATTGGGAAGGGTGGGGACTATGGCTACACCTTC
once	TRBV12-3/TRBV12-4	NA	TRBJ2-7	CASSSILGGEQYF	TGTGCCAGCAGTTCGATACTAGGGGGAGAGCAGTACTTC
NA	TRBV5-4	NA	TRBJ2-2	CASSSGTLNTGELFF	TGTGCCAGCAGCTCGGGGACCCTGAACACCGGGGAGCTGTTTTTT
NA	TRBV5-4	NA	TRBJ2-3	CASSLEPTSTDTQYF	TGTGCCAGCAGCTTGGAGCCCACTAGCACAGATACGCAGTATTTT
NA	TRBV30	NA	TRBJ1-6	CAWSVLSGDNSPLHF	TGTGCCTGGAGTGTACTGAGTGGGGATAATTCACCCCTCCACTTT
NA	TRBV6-5	TRBD1	TRBJ1-1	CASNTGGDGRTEAFF	TGTGCCAGCAACACAGGGGGGGATGGGAGGACTGAAGCTTTCTTT
once	TRBV5-1	NA	TRBJ1-4	CASSEGPATNEKLFF	TGCGCCAGCTCGGAGGGGCCTGCAACTAATGAAAAACTGTTTTTT
NA	TRBV5-1	NA	TRBJ1-2	CASSGVGERGYTF	TGCGCCAGCAGCGGTGTCGGGGAACGAGGCTACACCTTC
NA	TRBV5-5	NA	TRBJ2-1	CASSLEAHGGNEQFF	TGTGCCAGCAGCTTGGAAGCCCACGGGGGCAATGAGCAGTTCTTC
NA	TRBV27	NA	TRBJ2-1	CASISWGRSTIEQFF	TGTGCCAGCATCAGTTGGGGAAGGAGCACCATTGAGCAGTTCTTC
NA	TRBV9	TRBD2	TRBJ2-3	CASIVQRGDSTDTQYF	TGTGCCAGCATTGTTCAGCGGGGGGATAGCACAGATACGCAGTATTTT
NA	TRBV19	NA	TRBJ2-3	CASSTFRGYTDTQYF	TGTGCCAGTAGTACGTTTCGCGGGTACACAGATACGCAGTATTTT
NA	TRBV5-1	NA	TRBJ1-5	CASSLGGGHQPQHF	TGCGCCAGCAGCTTGGGGGGAGGTCATCAGCCCCAGCATTTT
once	TRBV11-3	NA	TRBJ2-2	CASSLVATGELFF	TGTGCCAGCAGCTTGGTGGCCACCGGGGAGCTGTTTTTT
NA	TRBV4-2	TRBD1	TRBJ1-4	CASSRTGEDEKLFF	TGTGCCAGCAGCCGGACAGGGGAGGATGAAAAACTGTTTTTT
NA	TRBV28	TRBD1	TRBJ1-4	CASRRQGRNEKLFF	TGTGCCAGCAGGAGACAGGGGAGAAATGAAAAACTGTTTTTT
large	TRBV6-2/TRBV6-3	NA	TRBJ1-1	CASSRTENTEAFF	TGTGCCAGCAGTCGGACCGAGAACACTGAAGCTTTCTTT
NA	TRBV2	NA	TRBJ1-2	CASPTLGLLRHGYTF	TGTGCCAGCCCAACCTTGGGACTCCTACGGCATGGCTACACCTTC